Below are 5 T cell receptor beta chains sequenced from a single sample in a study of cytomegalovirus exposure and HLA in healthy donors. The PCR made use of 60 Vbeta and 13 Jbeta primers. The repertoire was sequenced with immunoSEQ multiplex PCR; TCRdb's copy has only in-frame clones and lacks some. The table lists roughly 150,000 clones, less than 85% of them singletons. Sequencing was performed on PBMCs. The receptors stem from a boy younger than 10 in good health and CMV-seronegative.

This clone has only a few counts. CDR3 amino acids: CASSLGLRDRATDTQYF. The CDR3 coding sequence is TGTGCCAGCAGCTTAGGCCTCCGGGACAGGGCAACAGATACGCAGTATTTT. The chain links TRBV11-3 to TRBJ2-3; 9 bases fit TRBD1. The length of the CDR3 is 17 residues. The germline V gene has CDR1 SGHNT and CDR2 YENEEA. V lost 1 base to trimming and J lost 3 bases; unmatched junction nucleotides: 8.

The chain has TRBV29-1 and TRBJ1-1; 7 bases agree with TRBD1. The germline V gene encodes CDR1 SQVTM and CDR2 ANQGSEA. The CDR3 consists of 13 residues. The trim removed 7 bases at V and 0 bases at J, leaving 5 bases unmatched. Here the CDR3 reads CSALQGLNTEAFF. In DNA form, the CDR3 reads TGCAGCGCCTTACAGGGGTTGAACACTGAAGCTTTCTTT. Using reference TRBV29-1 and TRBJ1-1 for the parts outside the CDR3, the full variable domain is SAVISQKPSRDICQRGTSLTIQCQVDSQVTMMFWYRQQPGQSLTLIATANQGSEATYESGFVIDKFPISRPNLTFSTLTVSNMSPEDSSIYLCSALQGLNTEAFFGQGTRLTVV.

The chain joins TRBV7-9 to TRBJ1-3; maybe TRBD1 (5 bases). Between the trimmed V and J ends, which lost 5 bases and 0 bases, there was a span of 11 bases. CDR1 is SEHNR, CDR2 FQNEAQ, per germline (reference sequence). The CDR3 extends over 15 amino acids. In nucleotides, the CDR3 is TGTGCCAGCAGCCCCACAGGAGTCTCTGGAAACACCATATATTTT. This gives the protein CASSPTGVSGNTIYF.

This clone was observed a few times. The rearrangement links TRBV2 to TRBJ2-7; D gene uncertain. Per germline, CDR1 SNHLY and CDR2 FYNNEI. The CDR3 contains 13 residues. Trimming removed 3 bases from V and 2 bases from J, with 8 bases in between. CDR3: CASSDWLAYEQYF. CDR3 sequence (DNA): TGTGCCAGCAGTGATTGGCTAGCCTACGAGCAGTACTTC. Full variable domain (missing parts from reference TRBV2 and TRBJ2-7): EPEVTQTPSHQVTQMGQEVILRCVPISNHLYFYWYRQILGQKVEFLVSFYNNEISEKSEIFDDQFSVERPDGSNFTLKIRSTKLEDSAMYFCASSDWLAYEQYFGPGTRLTVT.

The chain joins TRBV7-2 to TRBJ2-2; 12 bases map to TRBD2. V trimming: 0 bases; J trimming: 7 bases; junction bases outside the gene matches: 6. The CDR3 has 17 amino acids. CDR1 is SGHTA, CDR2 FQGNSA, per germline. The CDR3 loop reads CASSLALAGGPDGELFF. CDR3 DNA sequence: TGTGCCAGCAGCTTAGCGCTAGCGGGGGGGCCGGACGGGGAGCTGTTTTTT.